Shown below are 14 T cell receptor beta chains from a single sample sequenced in a study of response to subunit inactivated influenza vaccine. TCRdb ran MiXCR on the RT-PCR reads and lists one entry per CDR3 protein. The table records a few hundred thousand distinct CDR3 sequences, less than 25% of them present only once. This sample comprised PBMCs from blood, obtained 21 months after vaccination. The receptors shown here come from a man in his fifties or sixties who received an inactivated influenza vaccine.

The chain employs TRBV10-3 and TRBJ2-5; the D is unclear. Trimming removed 0 bases at V and 5 bases at J, with 10 bases between. Germline V gene data show CDR1 as ENHRY and CDR2 as SYGVKD. The CDR3 is made up of 14 amino acids. The CDR3 loop reads CAISESVDLETQYF. DNA of the CDR3: TGTGCCATCAGTGAGTCGGTAGATTTGGAGACCCAGTACTTC.

The genes are TRBV7-8 and TRBJ2-7, with D perhaps being TRBD1 or TRBD2 (5 bases each). CDR1 and CDR2 from the germline V gene are SGHVS and FQNEAQ. Deletions cut 4 bases from V and 6 bases from J, with 25 bases between. The CDR3 has 17 residues. As DNA, the CDR3 is TGTGCCAGCAGCTCCCCCCCACACTTCGGGGCGGAGGTCGAGCAGTACTTC. This encodes CASSSPPHFGAEVEQYF. The variable domain in full, with the rest retrieved from reference TRBV7-8 and TRBJ2-7, is GAGVSQSPRYKVAKRGQDVALRCDPISGHVSLFWYQQALGQGPEFLTYFQNEAQLDKSGLPSDRFFAERPEGSVSTLKIQRTQQEDSAVYLCASSSPPHFGAEVEQYFGPGTRLTVT.

This clonotype showed up many times. The chain combines TRBV5-4 with TRBJ2-3, with D uncertain. V was clipped by 4 bases and J by 6 bases, with 9 bases between them. The CDR3 has 12 residues. The germline CDR1 and CDR2 sequences are SGHNT and YYREEE (reference sequence). The CDR3 sequence is CASSTTWDTQYF. The CDR3 DNA reads TGTGCCAGCAGCACGACCTGGGATACGCAGTATTTT.

This clonotype was seen a handful of times. The V and J genes are TRBV19 and TRBJ2-1; the D gene is possibly TRBD1 (6 bases). The V gene lost 3 bases and the J gene lost 4 bases, with 13 bases spanning the gap. Germline assignment: CDR1 LNHDA and CDR2 SQIVND (reference sequence). The CDR3 is made up of 15 amino acids. The CDR3 coding sequence is TGTGCCAGTAGTATCCAGATAACAGGGTACAATGAGCAGTTCTTC. This gives the protein CASSIQITGYNEQFF.

The chain carries TRBV7-8 and TRBJ1-5, with D possibly matching TRBD1 (6 bases). V lost 5 bases and J 2 bases, leaving 19 bases between the germline ends. The CDR3 runs to 17 residues. Germline CDR1 reads SGHVS; CDR2 reads FQNEAQ. The CDR3 DNA reads as TGTGCCAGCAGCAGTAACAGGGTCTGGGGGGGCAATCAGCCCCAGCATTTT. This translates into CASSSNRVWGGNQPQHF.

V and J are TRBV11-2 and TRBJ1-1, with D tentatively TRBD1 (5 bases). This CDR3 has 14 amino acids. The ends were cut back, 3 bases at V and 4 bases at J, with 12 bases in the middle. Germline loops: CDR1 SGHAT, CDR2 FQNNGV. The CDR3 sequence is CASSFGRARTEAFF. In DNA form, the CDR3 reads TGTGCCAGCAGCTTTGGCAGGGCTCGCACTGAAGCTTTCTTT. The whole variable domain, remainder taken from reference TRBV11-2 and TRBJ1-1, is EAGVAQSPRYKIIEKRQSVAFWCNPISGHATLYWYQQILGQGPKLLIQFQNNGVVDDSQLPKDRFSAERLKGVDSTLKIQPAKLEDSAVYLCASSFGRARTEAFFGQGTRLTVV.

The J gene is TRBJ2-1, the V gene TRBV10-1; 8 bases match TRBD2. The germline gives CDR1 WNHNN, CDR2 SYGVQD (reference sequence). This CDR3 has 16 residues. The V segment lost 0 bases and the J segment 4 bases; nucleotides outside the gene matches: 5. In DNA, the CDR3 is TGCGCCAGCAGTGAGTCTGTGGGACTAGGGTACAATGAGCAGTTCTTC. Protein sequence: CASSESVGLGYNEQFF.

This clonotype was observed a handful of times. This chain connects TRBV28 to TRBJ1-2; D remains ambiguous. V was pared by 5 bases and J by 5 bases, with 15 bases between. The CDR3 contains 14 residues. Germline lookup yields CDR1 MDHEN and CDR2 SYDVKM. CDR3 sequence: CASSETGSRYGYTF. CDR3 DNA sequence: TGTGCCAGCAGTGAAACGGGATCCCGGTATGGCTACACCTTC.

The chain recombines TRBV7-9 with TRBJ2-3, with D perhaps TRBD2 (5 bases). Germline V gene sequence: CDR1 SEHNR, CDR2 FQNEAQ (reference sequence). V was shortened by 1 base and J by 2 bases, with 13 bases between the two germline ends. The CDR3 length is 16 residues. CDR3 sequence: CASSLVSGTTTDTQYF. CDR3 in DNA: TGTGCCAGCAGCTTAGTGAGCGGAACTACCACAGATACGCAGTATTTT.

The V call is TRBV20-1, the J call TRBJ2-4; 10 bases fit TRBD1. From germline, CDR1 is DFQATT and CDR2 SNEGSKA (reference sequence). The CDR3 extends over 15 amino acids. Trimming at V came to 6 bases and at J to 4 bases, leaving 9 bases not matched to a gene. CDR3 nucleotides: TGCAGTGCCACAGGGTGGGACAGGGGTAAAAACATTCAGTACTTC. It codes for CSATGWDRGKNIQYF.

This chain links TRBV19 with TRBJ1-5; D possibly corresponds to TRBD1 (5 bases). Trimming left V 1 base short and J 3 bases short, with 13 bases between. Germline assignment: CDR1 LNHDA and CDR2 SQIVND (reference sequence). There are 16 residues in the CDR3. In DNA, the CDR3 is TGTGCCAGTAGTATAGCCCGACAGCCAACCAATCAGCCCCAGCATTTT. It translates to CASSIARQPTNQPQHF.

The chain has TRBV7-2 and TRBJ2-1; 15 bases are a match to TRBD2. CDR1 and CDR2 from the germline V gene are SGHTA and FQGNSA. Trimming cost V 2 bases and J 9 bases; bases outside gene matches: 2. This CDR3 comprises 15 residues. CDR3 bases: TGTGCCAGCAGCTTACAGGGACTAGCGGGAGGTGAGCAGTTCTTC. Protein product: CASSLQGLAGGEQFF.

This clonotype has only a few counts. The rearrangement links TRBV5-1 to TRBJ2-1; 12 nucleotides align to TRBD1. The junction had 6 bases not matched to a gene; V was cut back by 0 bases and J by 8 bases. Germline loops: CDR1 SGHRS, CDR2 YFSETQ. This CDR3 is 16 amino acids long. The DNA of the CDR3 is TGCGCCAGCAGCTTGGTTGGGACAGGGGGCGCGGATGAGCAGTTCTTC. This encodes CASSLVGTGGADEQFF.

This clonotype was counted between two and nine times. The V call is TRBV3-1, the J call TRBJ1-3; the D is unclear. The CDR3 spans 16 residues. V was pared by 0 bases and J by 4 bases, with 13 bases between. CDR1 and CDR2 (germline): LGHDT, YNNKEL (reference sequence). CDR3 amino acids: CASSQDLGQRGNTIYF. The CDR3 DNA reads as TGTGCCAGCAGCCAAGATTTGGGCCAGCGGGGAAACACCATATATTTT.